This TCR beta chain emerged from a study of CD8 T cells in ankylosing spondylitis (dated by TCRdb to about 2017). Study-level background: To find TCR variants linked to disease, the study profiled T cell receptor beta repertoires in ankylosing spondylitis patients and healthy donors. The whole study cohort included some 100 healthy donors and under 30 ankylosing spondylitis patients. Peripheral blood was sampled, and synovial fluid was also collected from ankylosing spondylitis patients. What the authors observed across the whole study: A TCR beta motif made up of eight or nine highly homologous amino acid variants appeared to be characteristic of blood from ankylosing spondylitis patients. In peripheral blood, the disease-linked clones were found at relatively low frequencies and had a CD8+ phenotype. Some motif variants were previously reported in synovial fluid and blood of reactive arthritis patients, suggesting common disease-initiation mechanisms. According to the report, matched synovial fluid samples from ankylosing spondylitis patients were significantly enriched for the disease-linked clones.

This clonotype came up a few times. The target of this receptor is not known. No clone much larger than this one lies a single base away; base qualities are absent. The reads were generated on an Illumina HiSeq 2500. TCR beta libraries were prepared by quantitative 5'-RACE with molecular barcodes. From the authors' description of their analysis: To identify disease-linked TCR variants, a new computational method was used, one built on a probabilistic model of VDJ rearrangement. TCRdb ran its own pipeline on the public reads, namely fastp trimming at Q25 and MiXCR clone calling, and kept in-frame beta chains. When rows share a CDR3 protein, they turn into one entry using the most common DNA and genes. The authors' filters were not applied to this entry. The sample yields about 540,000 distinct CDR3 sequences; roughly an eighth were counted once. Under 7.5% of the sample lies in the top ten. The sequencing sample was made of blood, either unsorted or a sorted T cell fraction (not recorded which). The source of this sequence is a male donor with ankylosing spondylitis.

The DNA reads TGCGCCAGCAGCGACAGGGTTTCCACTGAAGCTTTCTTT. Its translation reads: CASSDRVSTEAFF. The chain uses TRBV5-1 and TRBJ1-1, with 7 junctional bases fitting TRBD1. The germline V gene supplies CDR1 SGHRS and CDR2 YFSETQ. V and J are trimmed by 4 bases and 4 bases, and the gene matches miss 4 bases of the junction. Spanning cysteine to phenylalanine, the CDR3 consists of 13 amino acids. The sequence is cut down to CDR3 DNA, 39 bases in frame from base 1.